This T cell receptor (beta chain) was captured by sequencing in a study of blood T cells in healthy people across ages. This clonotype was counted a few times. What it binds is unknown. The length of the CDR3 is 14 residues. Germline V gives CDR1 DFQATT, CDR2 SNEGSKA (reference sequence). V lost 3 bases to trimming and J lost 6 bases, with 15 bases between them. Researchers collected 9 to 10 milliliters of peripheral blood from every single donor. Broader study findings: No conclusive comparison of naive versus antigen-experienced cells was possible with unsorted PBMCs.

It was with a sample-barcoded 5' primer and a J-beta primer mix that a second PCR of about 6 to 12 cycles was run. A 12-random-nucleotide template-switch adaptor tagged each cDNA molecule. No fewer than 3 million CDR3-containing paired-end reads came from each sample. TCRdb passed the 5' RACE reads through MiXCR, listing each CDR3 protein once. Altogether over a million distinct CDR3 sequences are present, more than 35% being singletons, with the ten largest covering approximately 19%. The sample taken for sequencing was blood. The rearrangement uses TRBV20-1 and TRBJ2-1, with D perhaps matching TRBD1 or TRBD2 (6 bases each). This receptor was obtained from a woman aged 60-70 years in good health. The CDR3 spells CSARDPEGVNEQFF. CDR3 nucleotide sequence: TGCAGTGCTAGGGACCCGGAGGGGGTCAATGAGCAGTTCTTC.